This T cell receptor beta chain comes out of a study of T cell responses to AZD1222 COVID-19 vaccine. Sequenced by immunoSEQ multiplex PCR; TCRdb stores in-frame clones only, minus some. The sample carries around 28,000 clones, around 90% recorded once. Trimming left V 4 bases short and J 2 bases short, with 5 bases between. CDR3 size: 12 residues. Germline loops: CDR1 SGHAT, CDR2 FQNNGV. The chain employs TRBV11-2 and TRBJ1-2; D gene uncertain. The sample here was peripheral blood, taken on day 0 of AZD1222 vaccination. The receptor comes from an adult in good health. The CDR3: CASSSTNYGYTF. The CDR3 nucleotides read TGTGCCAGCAGCTCCACGAACTATGGCTACACCTTC.